Sequencing of this T cell receptor (beta chain) was carried out in a study of radiotherapy plus CTLA-4 blockade in lung cancer. Study overall: Objective responses were recorded in roughly 20% of patients, with disease control recorded in 25% to 40%.

Patients in the study, people with chemo-refractory metastatic non-small-cell lung cancer, received focal radiation plus ipilimumab CTLA-4 blockade. This clone was counted between two and nine times. Its antigen is unknown. Findings and limits, study-wide: An expansion of tumor-derived TCR clones occurred in blood after radiotherapy plus ipilimumab. Alongside interferon-beta, early blood T cell clone dynamics were reportedly the best predictor of response.

The CDR3 has 15 residues. Germline CDR1 and CDR2: SGHTA and FQGTGA. V lost 4 bases, J lost 2 bases, and 7 bases stayed unmatched. TCRdb keeps only in-frame clones here, not all; method: immunoSEQ multiplex PCR. The sample holds tens of thousands of clones; around 82% are singletons and the top ten take around 0.79%. V gene TRBV7-3 combines with J gene TRBJ1-1, with 7 bases lining up with TRBD1. Sequences were derived from peripheral blood, sampled from a patient treated with radiotherapy plus ipilimumab. The source is a human donor with non-small cell lung cancer who had stable disease on radiotherapy plus ipilimumab. The DNA of the CDR3 is TGTGCCAGCAGCTCTACAGGGGCGACCAACACTGAAGCTTTCTTT. Translation gives CASSSTGATNTEAFF.